The entry below gives a single TCR beta chain sequence along with its context. The data originate from a study of blood T cell repertoires in COVID-19. Study-wide context: COVID-19 samples from acute and convalescent phases originated in the United States, Italy and Spain.

Sequencing was performed with immunoSEQ multiplex PCR; in TCRdb, only in-frame clones are kept and a portion is missing. The data contain around 88,000 clones, more than 65% of them seen just once; the ten biggest clones take up nearly 4.5%. This CDR3 contains 13 residues. CDR1 is MGHDK and CDR2 is SYGVNS in the germline V gene. The V end lost 5 bases, the J end lost 1 base, and 7 bases lay between the germline ends. Sequencing was performed on peripheral blood. The chain employs TRBV25-1 and TRBJ2-3; D gene uncertain. The clonotype was recovered from a man aged 55 to 70 with acute or convalescent COVID-19. CDR3 nucleotides: TGTGCCAGCAGTTTAACAGGCACAGATACGCAGTATTTT. Encoded protein: CASSLTGTDTQYF. Full variable domain (remainder filled in from reference TRBV25-1 and TRBJ2-3): EADIYQTPRYLVIGTGKKITLECSQTMGHDKMYWYQQDPGMELHLIHYSYGVNSTEKGDLSSESTVSRIRTEHFPLTLESARPSHTSQYLCASSLTGTDTQYFGPGTRLTVL.